The following is a T cell receptor beta chain sequence with its context. It lacks a known antigen. No base-level quality is on record; no much larger clone is a single base apart. The immunoSEQ Assay, a bias-controlled multiplex PCR, was used to amplify TCRbeta CDR3 regions from genomic DNA. Per the source publication's procedure: The number of nucleated cells in each sample was estimated by amplification of reference gene primers within the assay. Sequence reads were collapsed and filtered to measure the absolute abundance of every unique TCRbeta CDR3 rearrangement. Productive Simpson clonality was computed per sample as the square root of Simpson's diversity index over productive rearrangements. TCRdb took this table from immuneACCESS and kept in-frame rearrangements with V and J called. Such tables lack part of the clones; where checked against another copy, unresolved V genes explain under half of the gap, and the rest is unexplained. V and J calls plus clone size are reproduced from that table; the DNA served to infer D and trimming. Here the sample has 100,000 to 150,000 clones; 92% occur a single time. The ten largest clonotypes hold around 2.1% of the sample.

The sample is drawn from a study of blood T cell repertoires in COVID-19 (dated by TCRdb to about 2020). Notes on the research overall: Samples from collaborators originated in the United States, Italy and Spain and spanned both the acute and convalescent phases of COVID-19. A de-identified subject ID, COVID-19 status, age in years and sex were almost always included in the sample metadata. Deeply sampled blood TCRbeta repertoires from subjects exposed to, actively infected with, or recovered from COVID-19 were included in the dataset. Where available, HLA class I and class II types were obtained from metadata supplied by the sample provider rather than from assay-based typing. The material from the prospective study consisted of cDNA or gDNA derived from T cells, B-cell-depleted T cells, or PBMCs. The repertoires were made available in a free public database intended to serve as a resource for research on the immune response to SARS-CoV-2. The samples were drawn from two sources: the first 160 participants of the ongoing ImmuneRACE study, and 1,000 to 1,500 subjects contributed by 6 global collaborators.

The germline V gene (reference sequence) yields SGHNT for CDR1 and YYREEE for CDR2. V loses 0 bases of germline sequence and J loses 1 base, and the interval between the two ends is 9 bases. The CDR3 holds 15 amino acids from the cysteine to the phenylalanine. Only the CDR3 DNA is retained, 45 bases long and in frame from the first base. Points the paper makes about the study in general: The amount of clinical and demographic metadata varied by source and participant and was provided uncurated.

One collaborating source in Seattle enrolled patients while the patients were actively infected and followed the patients over time throughout the course of disease. Whole blood was collected in K2EDTA tubes by collaborating institutions according to the institutions' own protocols. For TCRbeta analysis, collaborators shipped samples as frozen whole blood, isolated PBMCs, or DNA extracted from either of those sample types. Sequenced: peripheral blood. The chain employs TRBV5-4 and TRBJ2-3; the D gene is unclear. This TCR was sampled from a man aged 50 to 60 with COVID-19, enrolled during active disease. The CDR3 protein: CASSLAGAGTDTQYF. DNA sequence: TGTGCCAGCAGCTTGGCCGGAGCTGGCACAGATACGCAGTATTTT.